This T cell receptor beta chain derives from a study of Ad26.COV2.S vaccination and SARS-CoV-2 variants. The repertoire was sequenced with immunoSEQ multiplex PCR; TCRdb's copy has only in-frame clones and lacks some. The sample includes 350,000 to 500,000 clones, 90% of them seen just once. Germline V gives CDR1 SGHDT, CDR2 YYEEEE. The CDR3 sequence is 13 residues long. Trimming cost V 3 bases and J 3 bases, with 7 bases left between them. Treatment meaning: some 19 received Ad26.COV2.S at low or high dose, single or two shots; about 5 received placebo; per-sample allocation not given. Material that was analyzed had been drawn on day 63 after the first vaccine or placebo injection.

The chain joins TRBV5-6 to TRBJ2-1; no reliable D call. Sample: peripheral blood, taken in a trial of Ad26.COV2.S vaccine versus placebo. The sequence came from a person aged 18-60 years who received the Ad26.COV2.S COVID-19 vaccine or a placebo. The CDR3 DNA reads as TGTGCCAGCAGCTCAGGAGTCTACAATGAGCAGTTCTTC. Amino acid sequence: CASSSGVYNEQFF.